This is a list of T cell receptor beta chains from one sample in a study of blood T cell repertoires in COVID-19. Generated by immunoSEQ multiplex PCR, the TCRdb table keeps only in-frame clones and is missing some. The sample records some 150,000 clones, about 86% being singletons. The sequenced material came from peripheral blood. Receptors were obtained from a woman in her forties or fifties with active or convalescent COVID-19. CDR3s include the opening cysteine and the closing phenylalanine or tryptophan. A D gene is named only where the DNA matches it firmly. Only part of the rows carry a size: once, few, many, or a class if the clone is expanded.

cdr3_aa: CASRVAGAYTDTQYF
cdr3_nt: TGTGCCAGCAGAGTAGCGGGTGCCTACACAGATACGCAGTATTTT
v_call: TRBV6-5
d_call: TRBD2
j_call: TRBJ2-3
clone_size: .

cdr3_aa: CASSLQGWESPLHF
cdr3_nt: TGTGCCAGCAGTTTACAGGGGTGGGAATCACCCCTCCACTTT
v_call: TRBV28
d_call: .
j_call: TRBJ1-6
clone_size: .

cdr3_aa: CAISVGQAYEQYF
cdr3_nt: TGTGCCATCAGTGTAGGACAGGCCTACGAGCAGTACTTC
v_call: TRBV10-3
d_call: TRBD1
j_call: TRBJ2-7
clone_size: .

cdr3_aa: CASSLVGQRTNEKLFF
cdr3_nt: TGTGCCAGCAGCTTAGTGGGACAGAGGACTAATGAAAAACTGTTTTTT
v_call: TRBV7-2
d_call: TRBD1
j_call: TRBJ1-4
clone_size: .

cdr3_aa: CASSQGSSYEQYF
cdr3_nt: TGTGCCAGCAGTCAGGGCAGCTCCTACGAGCAGTACTTC
v_call: TRBV7-2
d_call: .
j_call: TRBJ2-7
clone_size: once

cdr3_aa: CASSPGQGTEAFF
cdr3_nt: TGTGCCAGCAGTCCCGGACAGGGAACTGAAGCTTTCTTT
v_call: TRBV28
d_call: TRBD1
j_call: TRBJ1-1
clone_size: .

cdr3_aa: CASSPRTENNEQFF
cdr3_nt: TGTGCCAGCTCACCGCGGACAGAGAACAATGAGCAGTTCTTC
v_call: TRBV18
d_call: .
j_call: TRBJ2-1
clone_size: .

cdr3_aa: CASSSGRVVYF
cdr3_nt: TGTGCCAGCAGCTCCGGGAGGGTGGTGTACTTC
v_call: TRBV11-2
d_call: TRBD2
j_call: TRBJ2-5
clone_size: .

cdr3_aa: CASSLPGQGGREQYF
cdr3_nt: TGTGCCAGCAGTTTACCGGGACAGGGCGGTCGGGAGCAGTACTTC
v_call: TRBV28
d_call: TRBD1
j_call: TRBJ2-7
clone_size: .

cdr3_aa: CASSSIFPGQGEGAFF
cdr3_nt: TGTGCCAGCAGTTCAATTTTTCCGGGACAGGGAGAAGGGGCTTTCTTT
v_call: TRBV6-5
d_call: TRBD1
j_call: TRBJ1-1
clone_size: .

cdr3_aa: CASSVGRAATNEKLFF
cdr3_nt: TGTGCCAGCAGCGTAGGCAGGGCTGCAACTAATGAAAAACTGTTTTTT
v_call: TRBV9
d_call: .
j_call: TRBJ1-4
clone_size: .

cdr3_aa: CASSLLETGGKVNTIYF
cdr3_nt: TGTGCCAGCAGCTTACTCGAGACAGGGGGCAAAGTAAACACCATATATTTT
v_call: TRBV7-9
d_call: TRBD1
j_call: TRBJ1-3
clone_size: .

cdr3_aa: CASSFEISRTDTQYF
cdr3_nt: TGTGCCAGCAGCTTCGAGATTTCTCGCACAGATACGCAGTATTTT
v_call: TRBV7-2
d_call: .
j_call: TRBJ2-3
clone_size: once

cdr3_aa: CASSLSLLRGNTEAFF
cdr3_nt: TGTGCCAGCAGCCTAAGCCTTTTACGGGGGAACACTGAAGCTTTCTTT
v_call: TRBV14
d_call: .
j_call: TRBJ1-1
clone_size: .

cdr3_aa: CASRWVAGANQPQHF
cdr3_nt: TGTGCCAGTAGGTGGGTCGCGGGGGCGAATCAGCCCCAGCATTTT
v_call: TRBV19
d_call: .
j_call: TRBJ1-5
clone_size: .

cdr3_aa: CASSASGGRRYEQYF
cdr3_nt: TGTGCCAGTAGTGCTAGCGGGGGGCGCCGGTACGAGCAGTACTTC
v_call: TRBV19
d_call: TRBD2
j_call: TRBJ2-7
clone_size: few

cdr3_aa: CASSSGTGRYGYTF
cdr3_nt: TGTGCCAGCAGTTCCGGGACAGGGCGCTATGGCTACACCTTC
v_call: TRBV6-2/TRBV6-3
d_call: TRBD1
j_call: TRBJ1-2
clone_size: .

cdr3_aa: CASSFQGQQETQYF
cdr3_nt: TGCGCCAGCAGCTTCCAGGGACAACAAGAGACCCAGTACTTC
v_call: TRBV5-1
d_call: .
j_call: TRBJ2-5
clone_size: .

cdr3_aa: CASSYSRDSRTEAFF
cdr3_nt: TGTGCCAGCAGTTACTCGCGGGACAGTCGAACTGAAGCTTTCTTT
v_call: TRBV6-5
d_call: TRBD1
j_call: TRBJ1-1
clone_size: .

cdr3_aa: CASSLGSTGTGGYEQYF
cdr3_nt: TGTGCCAGCAGCTTAGGGAGTACAGGGACGGGCGGCTACGAGCAGTACTTC
v_call: TRBV7-9
d_call: .
j_call: TRBJ2-7
clone_size: .

cdr3_aa: CASSLASRGGANTGELFF
cdr3_nt: TGTGCCAGCAGCTTAGCGTCACGGGGGGGCGCGAACACCGGGGAGCTGTTTTTT
v_call: TRBV11-2
d_call: TRBD2
j_call: TRBJ2-2
clone_size: .

cdr3_aa: CASSQTGTGKVHF
cdr3_nt: TGTGCCAGCAGCCAAACCGGGACAGGGAAGGTCCACTTT
v_call: TRBV14
d_call: TRBD1
j_call: TRBJ1-6
clone_size: .

cdr3_aa: CASSLAPSDRGGQTQYF
cdr3_nt: TGTGCCAGCAGCTTAGCCCCTTCCGACAGAGGGGGACAGACCCAGTACTTC
v_call: TRBV7-9
d_call: .
j_call: TRBJ2-5
clone_size: once

cdr3_aa: CASSFFRGGTGELFF
cdr3_nt: TGTGCCAGCAGCTTCTTCCGAGGAGGCACCGGGGAGCTGTTTTTT
v_call: TRBV11-2
d_call: .
j_call: TRBJ2-2
clone_size: .

cdr3_aa: CASGSAGSEQYF
cdr3_nt: TGTGCTAGTGGCTCTGCGGGGTCCGAGCAGTACTTC
v_call: TRBV12-5
d_call: .
j_call: TRBJ2-7
clone_size: .

cdr3_aa: CASSLTAAYGYTF
cdr3_nt: TGCGCCAGCAGCTTAACAGCGGCCTATGGCTACACCTTC
v_call: TRBV5-1
d_call: .
j_call: TRBJ1-2
clone_size: .

cdr3_aa: CASSYDKGIYNEQFF
cdr3_nt: TGTGCCAGCAGTTACGACAAGGGGATTTACAATGAGCAGTTCTTC
v_call: TRBV27
d_call: .
j_call: TRBJ2-1
clone_size: .

cdr3_aa: CASSPQSGHSVPGAGETEQPQHF
cdr3_nt: TGTGCCAGCAGCCCTCAGTCCGGGCACTCCGTCCCCGGGGCAGGGGAAACGGAGCAGCCCCAGCATTTT
v_call: TRBV6-2/TRBV6-3
d_call: .
j_call: TRBJ1-5
clone_size: .

cdr3_aa: CASSYRTPSYEQYF
cdr3_nt: TGTGCCAGCAGTTATAGGACACCGTCCTACGAGCAGTACTTC
v_call: TRBV6-6
d_call: .
j_call: TRBJ2-7
clone_size: once

cdr3_aa: CASSVDRDLSAYGYTF
cdr3_nt: TGTGCCAGCAGCGTTGACAGGGACTTATCGGCCTATGGCTACACCTTC
v_call: TRBV7-2
d_call: TRBD1
j_call: TRBJ1-2
clone_size: .

cdr3_aa: CASSFSAGGLGEQYF
cdr3_nt: TGCGCCAGCAGCTTTTCAGCGGGAGGGCTGGGGGAGCAGTACTTC
v_call: TRBV5-1
d_call: TRBD2
j_call: TRBJ2-7
clone_size: .

cdr3_aa: CASRFSSTDTQYF
cdr3_nt: TGTGCCAGCAGGTTTTCTAGCACAGATACGCAGTATTTT
v_call: TRBV19
d_call: .
j_call: TRBJ2-3
clone_size: .

cdr3_aa: CASSSPGWGGYTF
cdr3_nt: TGTGCCAGCAGTTCGCCAGGGTGGGGAGGCTACACCTTC
v_call: TRBV12-3/TRBV12-4
d_call: .
j_call: TRBJ1-2
clone_size: .

cdr3_aa: CASSSRGRGLRQPQHF
cdr3_nt: TGTGCCAGCAGTTCAAGGGGTAGGGGGTTGCGCCAGCCCCAGCATTTT
v_call: TRBV28
d_call: .
j_call: TRBJ1-5
clone_size: .

cdr3_aa: CASSLSGSPQETQYF
cdr3_nt: TGTGCCAGCAGCTTGAGCGGTAGTCCCCAAGAGACCCAGTACTTC
v_call: TRBV11-3
d_call: .
j_call: TRBJ2-5
clone_size: .

cdr3_aa: CASSPRTGDGYTF
cdr3_nt: TGTGCCAGCTCACCTCGCACGGGTGACGGCTACACCTTC
v_call: TRBV18
d_call: .
j_call: TRBJ1-2
clone_size: .

cdr3_aa: CASEGGQGNNSPLHF
cdr3_nt: TGTGCCAGCGAGGGGGGACAGGGTAATAATTCACCCCTCCACTTT
v_call: TRBV28
d_call: TRBD1
j_call: TRBJ1-6
clone_size: .

cdr3_aa: CASSQPGTGLGYTF
cdr3_nt: TGCGCCAGCAGTCAACCTGGGACAGGGCTTGGCTACACCTTC
v_call: TRBV23-1
d_call: TRBD1
j_call: TRBJ1-2
clone_size: once

cdr3_aa: CASTSAYEQYF
cdr3_nt: TGTGCCAGCACATCGGCCTACGAGCAGTACTTC
v_call: TRBV28
d_call: .
j_call: TRBJ2-7
clone_size: .

cdr3_aa: CASSQVRLLSGYTF
cdr3_nt: TGTGCCAGCAGCCAAGTGCGGCTCTTGTCAGGCTACACCTTC
v_call: TRBV14
d_call: .
j_call: TRBJ1-2
clone_size: .

cdr3_aa: CASSTSTGPTGSPLHF
cdr3_nt: TGTGCCAGTAGTACCTCGACAGGGCCGACAGGCTCACCCCTCCACTTT
v_call: TRBV19
d_call: TRBD1
j_call: TRBJ1-6
clone_size: .

cdr3_aa: CASNRVGAGRGSGANVLTF
cdr3_nt: TGTGCCAGCAACCGTGTCGGGGCAGGGAGGGGCTCTGGGGCCAACGTCCTGACTTTC
v_call: TRBV7-2
d_call: TRBD2
j_call: TRBJ2-6
clone_size: .

cdr3_aa: CAITEPGGNYGYTF
cdr3_nt: TGTGCCATTACAGAACCCGGGGGAAACTATGGCTACACCTTC
v_call: TRBV19
d_call: .
j_call: TRBJ1-2
clone_size: .

cdr3_aa: CASSLGGSSSYNEQFF
cdr3_nt: TGTGCCAGCAGCTTAGGGGGGAGTAGCTCCTACAATGAGCAGTTCTTC
v_call: TRBV7-3
d_call: .
j_call: TRBJ2-1
clone_size: .

cdr3_aa: CASSPPGLAGASNEQFF
cdr3_nt: TGTGCCAGCAGTCCGCCGGGACTAGCGGGAGCGTCAAATGAGCAGTTCTTC
v_call: TRBV6-6
d_call: TRBD2
j_call: TRBJ2-1
clone_size: .

cdr3_aa: CASSSGGTSGYEQYF
cdr3_nt: TGCGCCAGCAGCTCCGGCGGGACTAGCGGCTACGAGCAGTACTTC
v_call: TRBV5-1
d_call: TRBD2
j_call: TRBJ2-7
clone_size: .

cdr3_aa: CASSYTGPGATEAFF
cdr3_nt: TGCGCCAGCAGTTATACAGGGCCCGGGGCCACTGAAGCTTTCTTT
v_call: TRBV5-1
d_call: .
j_call: TRBJ1-1
clone_size: .

cdr3_aa: CASGSPMSEQFF
cdr3_nt: TGTGCTAGTGGATCCCCTATGAGTGAGCAGTTCTTC
v_call: TRBV12-5
d_call: .
j_call: TRBJ2-1
clone_size: .

cdr3_aa: CATSEGGAGANVLTF
cdr3_nt: TGTGCCACCAGTGAAGGAGGGGCTGGGGCCAACGTCCTGACTTTC
v_call: TRBV24-1
d_call: .
j_call: TRBJ2-6
clone_size: .

cdr3_aa: CASSSPASSTDTQYF
cdr3_nt: TGTGCCAGCAGCTCCCCCGCGTCGAGCACAGATACGCAGTATTTT
v_call: TRBV7-9
d_call: .
j_call: TRBJ2-3
clone_size: .

cdr3_aa: CASSLILAGSGANVLTF
cdr3_nt: TGTGCCAGCAGTCTAATACTAGCGGGGTCTGGGGCCAACGTCCTGACTTTC
v_call: TRBV6-2/TRBV6-3
d_call: TRBD2
j_call: TRBJ2-6
clone_size: once